What follows are 27 T cell receptor beta chains derived from one specimen sequenced in a study of cytomegalovirus exposure and HLA in healthy donors. The PCR had 60 Vbeta and 13 Jbeta primers. Sequencing was performed with immunoSEQ multiplex PCR; in TCRdb, only in-frame clones are kept and a portion is missing. This table holds 150,000 or so clones, about 80% found once. Sequencing was carried out using PBMCs. Source of these receptors: a woman between 35 and 50 years old in good health and CMV-seronegative.

This clone was detected once. The chain recombines TRBV5-4 with TRBJ1-6; 12 nucleotides line up with TRBD1. Germline values: CDR1 SGHNT, CDR2 YYREEE (reference sequence). Germline trimming cut 4 bases from V and 8 bases from J; bases unmatched to any gene: 7. This CDR3 contains 16 residues. The CDR3 region is CASSPGTGGVDSPLHF. In nucleotides, the CDR3 is TGTGCCAGCAGCCCTGGGACAGGGGGCGTTGATTCACCCCTCCACTTT. Supplemented by reference TRBV5-4 and TRBJ1-6, the full variable domain reads ETGVTQSPTHLIKTRGQQVTLRCSSQSGHNTVSWYQQALGQGPQFIFQYYREEENGRGNFPPRFSGLQFPNYSSELNVNALELDDSALYLCASSPGTGGVDSPLHFGNGTRLTVT.

V is TRBV11-2 and J is TRBJ2-3, with D possibly TRBD2 on 6 matching bases. The germline V gene has CDR1 SGHAT and CDR2 FQNNGV. Trimming left V 3 bases short and J 5 bases short, with 12 bases between. This CDR3 is 14 amino acids long. The CDR3 DNA reads as TGTGCCAGCAGCTTCCTAGCGCTAAAAGATACGCAGTATTTT. Protein sequence: CASSFLALKDTQYF. Full variable domain (outside the CDR3, taken from reference TRBV11-2 and TRBJ2-3): EAGVAQSPRYKIIEKRQSVAFWCNPISGHATLYWYQQILGQGPKLLIQFQNNGVVDDSQLPKDRFSAERLKGVDSTLKIQPAKLEDSAVYLCASSFLALKDTQYFGPGTRLTVL.

The chain uses TRBV7-9 and TRBJ1-1; D is unresolved. The CDR3 has 14 amino acids. Deletions cut 1 base from V and 4 bases from J, with 10 bases between. Germline V gives CDR1 SEHNR, CDR2 FQNEAQ (reference sequence). CDR3: CASSLEAGFTEAFF. The CDR3 nucleotides are TGTGCCAGCAGCTTAGAGGCAGGATTCACTGAAGCTTTCTTT.

The V and J genes are TRBV5-1 and TRBJ2-2, with 10 bases identical to TRBD2. The CDR3 consists of 19 residues. Germline V CDR1 and CDR2: SGHRS, YFSETQ. V was pared by 0 bases and J by 4 bases, with 12 bases of the junction left unmatched. CDR3 residues: CASSLVIQRGGRVTGELFF. CDR3 in DNA: TGCGCCAGCAGCTTGGTTATCCAGCGGGGGGGCCGTGTCACCGGGGAGCTGTTTTTT.

The J gene is TRBJ2-2, the V gene TRBV18; no clear D gene. This CDR3 region has 15 residues. From germline, CDR1 is KGHSH and CDR2 LQKENI. Trimming left V 5 bases short and J 2 bases short, with 12 bases between. CDR3 DNA: TGTGCCAGCTCAACCTATCAGGAAAACACCGGGGAGCTGTTTTTT. Protein product: CASSTYQENTGELFF. The entire variable domain, with the rest obtained from reference TRBV18 and TRBJ2-2, is as follows: NAGVMQNPRHLVRRRGQEARLRCSPMKGHSHVYWYRQLPEEGLKFMVYLQKENIIDESGMPKERFSAEFPKEGPSILRIQQVVRGDSAAYFCASSTYQENTGELFFGEGSRLTVL.

V and J are TRBV7-2 and TRBJ2-7, with 12 bases lining up with TRBD2. Germline CDR1 reads SGHTA; CDR2 reads FQGNSA. The CDR3 length is 14 residues. Trimming cost V 4 bases and J 6 bases; bases outside gene matches: 4. The CDR3 DNA reads as TGTGCCAGCAGCTCTAGGACTAGCGGGACCGAGCAGTACTTC. Translation: CASSSRTSGTEQYF. The whole variable domain, remainder taken from reference TRBV7-2 and TRBJ2-7, is GAGVSQSPSNKVTEKGKDVELRCDPISGHTALYWYRQSLGQGLEFLIYFQGNSAPDKSGLPSDRFSAERTGGSVSTLTIQRTQQEDSAVYLCASSSRTSGTEQYFGPGTRLTVT.

In this sample, this clone turned up a few times. This chain connects TRBV6-4 to TRBJ2-6; tentative D call: TRBD1 (5 bases). The CDR3 contains 17 residues. Germline V gene data show CDR1 as MRHNA and CDR2 as SNTAGT. Trimming stripped 0 bases from V and 2 bases from J, with 11 bases between. CDR3 in amino acids: CASSDSIPGTGANVLTF. For the CDR3, the DNA is TGTGCCAGCAGTGACTCCATCCCAGGGACTGGGGCCAACGTCCTGACTTTC.

This chain joins TRBV5-1 and TRBJ2-3; 13 bases are a match to TRBD2. This CDR3 is built from 19 residues. The germline gives CDR1 SGHRS, CDR2 YFSETQ. Trimming took 0 bases from V and 8 from J; bases not matched to a gene: 15. The CDR3 loop is CASSLGTSGGPPVFGTQYF. The CDR3, as DNA: TGCGCCAGCAGCTTGGGGACTAGCGGGGGTCCTCCCGTCTTTGGTACGCAGTATTTT.

The J gene is TRBJ1-2, the V gene TRBV7-8, with D unclear. Deletions cut 2 bases from V and 5 bases from J, with 15 bases between. The CDR3 runs 15 residues. The germline V gene encodes CDR1 SGHVS and CDR2 FQNEAQ. This chain's CDR3 is CASSLLGPRTYGYTF. CDR3 coding DNA: TGTGCCAGCAGCTTACTTGGCCCCCGCACGTATGGCTACACCTTC.

This chain links TRBV14 with TRBJ2-2; maybe TRBD2 (6 bases). V was shortened by 10 bases and J by 6 bases, with 18 bases between the two germline ends. The CDR3 runs 14 residues. Germline CDR1 SGHDN, CDR2 FVKESK. CDR3 amino acids: CAKPGLSLAGELFF. CDR3 bases: TGTGCCAAACCGGGACTTTCTTTGGCCGGGGAGCTGTTTTTT.

V gene TRBV4-1 combines with J gene TRBJ2-4; D call uncertain. Germline V gene data show CDR1 as MGHRA and CDR2 as YSYEKL. CDR3 size: 14 residues. Trimming pared 3 bases from V and 0 bases from J, leaving 6 bases between. The CDR3 region has the DNA TGCGCCAGCAGCCACCCGGTAGCCAAAAACATTCAGTACTTC. This gives the protein CASSHPVAKNIQYF.

V and J are TRBV7-6 and TRBJ2-2, with TRBD1 matching over 10 bases. Germline V gene sequence: CDR1 SGHVS, CDR2 FNYEAQ. The CDR3 spans 16 residues. V was pared by 5 bases and J by 5 bases, with 8 bases of the junction left unmatched. CDR3 DNA: TGTGCCAGCAGCCCCCAGGACAGGGGGGTTACCGGGGAGCTGTTTTTT. Its translation: CASSPQDRGVTGELFF.

The chain uses TRBV2 and TRBJ2-7; 16 bases fit TRBD2. The CDR3 is 18 amino acids. With V trimmed by 7 bases and J by 6 bases, 15 bases remained unmatched. Germline V gives CDR1 SNHLY, CDR2 FYNNEI. CDR3 in amino acids: CASNGGLAGGVFISEQYF. The CDR3 nucleotides are TGTGCCAGCAATGGGGGACTAGCGGGGGGGGTTTTTATCTCCGAGCAGTACTTC. The full variable domain, with the rest looked up from reference TRBV2 and TRBJ2-7, is EPEVTQTPSHQVTQMGQEVILRCVPISNHLYFYWYRQILGQKVEFLVSFYNNEISEKSEIFDDQFSVERPDGSNFTLKIRSTKLEDSAMYFCASNGGLAGGVFISEQYFGPGTRLTVT.

This sequence joins TRBV2 and TRBJ1-5; TRBD1 matches 8 bases. Germline CDR1 and CDR2: SNHLY and FYNNEI. The CDR3 has 14 amino acids. The V and J ends lost 9 bases and 5 bases, in that order; junction bases with no gene match: 9. The CDR3, as DNA: TGTGCCAGTACCGGGACAGGAGGGGATCAGCCCCAGCATTTT. This sequence encodes CASTGTGGDQPQHF.

This rearrangement joins TRBV5-1 to TRBJ2-7; D possibly corresponds to TRBD1 (5 bases). V dropped 0 bases and J dropped 6 bases, with 10 bases sitting between them. The CDR3 loop spans 13 amino acids. From germline, CDR1 is SGHRS and CDR2 YFSETQ. The chain's CDR3 is CASSLAWGGEQYF. The DNA of the CDR3 is TGCGCCAGCAGCTTGGCCTGGGGCGGCGAGCAGTACTTC.

Note on this clone: The same CDR3 arises from other DNA sequences in this sample as well. J is TRBJ2-7 and V is TRBV28; 12 positions agree with TRBD2. The CDR3 is 18 amino acids. The V segment lost 3 bases and the J segment 1 base; nucleotides outside the gene matches: 10. Germline V CDR1 and CDR2: MDHEN, SYDVKM. CDR3 sequence reads: CASSFRLAGGPYSYEQYF. In nucleotides, the CDR3 is TGTGCCAGCAGTTTTAGGCTAGCGGGAGGGCCTTATTCCTACGAGCAGTACTTC.

This chain's CDR3 is CASSEDRNTEAFF. For the CDR3, the DNA is TGTGCCAGCAGTGAGGACAGGAACACTGAAGCTTTCTTT. The chain recombines TRBV6-4 with TRBJ1-1; D is possibly TRBD1 (6 bases). V lost 3 bases and J 1 base, leaving 6 bases between the germline ends. This CDR3 region has 13 residues. Germline lookup yields CDR1 MRHNA and CDR2 SNTAGT.

Notes on this clone: The junction departs from germline at one end; a sequencing error may be responsible. V is TRBV7-9 and J is TRBJ1-3; a weak D match, TRBD1 (5 bases). CDR1 and CDR2 from the germline V gene are SEHNR and FQNEAQ (reference sequence). CDR3 length: 16 residues. CDR3 amino acids: CSSSPQGPLRGNTIYF. Written as DNA, the CDR3 is TGTTCCAGCAGCCCCCAGGGCCCCCTAAGAGGAAACACCATATATTTT.

On this clone itself: At one end the junction does not follow the germline gene, possibly because of a read error. This chain joins TRBV11-2 and TRBJ2-7, with D tentatively TRBD2 (5 bases). Germline CDR1 and CDR2: SGHAT and FQNNGV. The CDR3 has 13 amino acids. CDR3 protein: CASRKGRETDYHF. CDR3 coding DNA: TGTGCCAGCAGAAAAGGCCGGGAAACGGATTACCACTTC.

The V and J genes are TRBV9 and TRBJ2-1, with 8 bases matching TRBD2. Germline-derived CDR1 and CDR2 are SGDLS and YYNGEE. There are 15 residues in the CDR3. Trimming took 6 bases from V and 4 from J; bases not matched to a gene: 9. CDR3 amino acids: CASNLAGETYNEQFF. The CDR3 nucleotides are TGTGCCAGCAATCTAGCGGGTGAAACTTACAATGAGCAGTTCTTC. Full variable domain (outside the CDR3, taken from reference TRBV9 and TRBJ2-1): DSGVTQTPKHLITATGQRVTLRCSPRSGDLSVYWYQQSLDQGLQFLIQYYNGEERAKGNILERFSAQQFPDLHSELNLSSLELGDSALYFCASNLAGETYNEQFFGPGTRLTVL.

This clone was seen a handful of times. The chain employs TRBV5-6 and TRBJ2-7, with a possible D match to TRBD1 (5 bases). Per germline, CDR1 SGHDT and CDR2 YYEEEE. V was pared by 0 bases and J by 0 bases, with 10 bases between. The CDR3 runs 15 residues. The CDR3 region is CASSLVGLSSYEQYF. CDR3 sequence (DNA): TGTGCCAGCAGCTTGGTGGGGCTGAGCTCCTACGAGCAGTACTTC.

The rearrangement uses TRBV7-8 and TRBJ1-4; D call uncertain. The length of the CDR3 is 14 residues. Germline-derived CDR1 and CDR2 are SGHVS and FQNEAQ. Trimming pared 3 bases from V and 8 bases from J, leaving 13 bases between. This CDR3 reads CASSFFGRGEKLFF. The CDR3, as DNA: TGTGCCAGCAGCTTTTTCGGGAGAGGCGAAAAACTGTTTTTT.

This clone was found once. The V call is TRBV19, the J call TRBJ1-5; no firm D call. V shed 5 bases and J shed 5 bases, with 16 bases lying between them. The CDR3 has 15 amino acids. The germline CDR1 and CDR2 sequences are LNHDA and SQIVND (reference sequence). Written as DNA, the CDR3 is TGTGCCAGTAGTCCGGTTGGAGGTCTTCATCAGCCCCAGCATTTT. Its translation: CASSPVGGLHQPQHF.

The chain combines TRBV28 with TRBJ2-4; TRBD1 might be the D (5 bases). The germline CDR1 and CDR2 sequences are MDHEN and SYDVKM. The length of the CDR3 is 14 residues. Between the trimmed V and J ends, which lost 6 bases and 0 bases, there was a span of 9 bases. The CDR3 here is CASRQQVAKNIQYF. CDR3 in DNA: TGTGCCAGCAGACAACAGGTAGCCAAAAACATTCAGTACTTC.

The rearrangement links TRBV11-2 to TRBJ2-7; a possible D gene is TRBD2 (5 bases). The germline CDR1 and CDR2 sequences are SGHAT and FQNNGV. The V end was cut by 0 bases, the J end by 4 bases, with 13 bases between. The CDR3 runs to 15 residues. The CDR3 DNA reads TGTGCCAGCAGCTTAGATCTGAGCGGAGATTACGAGCAGTACTTC. Encoded protein: CASSLDLSGDYEQYF.

The CDR3 is CAAGETGTLYEQYF. The CDR3 bases are TGTGCCGCCGGCGAGACAGGGACCCTATACGAGCAGTACTTC. V is TRBV6-5 and J is TRBJ2-7, with 7 bases identical to TRBD1. CDR1 MNHEY and CDR2 SVGAGI come from the germline V gene. The J segment lost 4 bases and the V segment lost 11 bases, leaving 14 bases of the junction unmatched. This CDR3 is 14 amino acids long.

The count of this clone is one. The chain carries TRBV18 and TRBJ1-5; TRBD1 agrees at 9 bases. CDR3 size: 15 residues. Germline CDR1 is KGHSH and CDR2 is LQKENI. V lost 6 bases to trimming and J lost 7 bases; unmatched junction nucleotides: 10. CDR3 protein: CASSHGGTGYQPQHF. The DNA of the CDR3 is TGTGCCAGCTCCCACGGGGGGACAGGGTACCAGCCCCAGCATTTT. The variable domain in full, with the rest retrieved from reference TRBV18 and TRBJ1-5, is NAGVMQNPRHLVRRRGQEARLRCSPMKGHSHVYWYRQLPEEGLKFMVYLQKENIIDESGMPKERFSAEFPKEGPSILRIQQVVRGDSAAYFCASSHGGTGYQPQHFGDGTRLSIL.